The 22 T cell receptor beta chains listed next were all sequenced from one sample in a study of neurological immune-mediated disorders. TCRdb recomputed calls from the 5' RACE reads with MiXCR, one row per CDR3 protein. Of about 95,000 distinct CDR3 sequences listed, around 3.3% are singletons. Source material: PBMCs. All receptors derive from a woman between 18 and 29 years old with multiple sclerosis.

This clonotype was recorded many times. The chain joins TRBV5-6 to TRBJ2-7; D unclear. Germline loops: CDR1 SGHDT, CDR2 YYEEEE. Trimming took off 6 bases at V and 3 bases at J, with 10 bases between the two ends. The CDR3 covers 12 residues. The CDR3 here is CASTSGYYEQYF. The DNA for the CDR3 is TGTGCCAGCACGTCAGGCTACTACGAGCAGTACTTC.

In its sample, this clonotype was seen many times. The rearrangement uses TRBV11-2 and TRBJ2-2; possibly TRBD2 for D (5 bases). Germline CDR1 and CDR2: SGHAT and FQNNGV. The CDR3 consists of 15 residues. The V gene lost 5 bases and the J gene lost 4 bases, with 14 bases spanning the gap. The CDR3 sequence: CASSPRTRVTGELFF. DNA of the CDR3: TGTGCCAGCAGCCCCCGGACTCGAGTCACCGGGGAGCTGTTTTTT.

There are many counts of this clonotype. The rearrangement uses TRBV20-1 and TRBJ2-7; 13 nucleotides align to TRBD2. V shed 1 base, J shed 7 bases, and the junction held 10 bases outside the gene matches. Germline values: CDR1 DFQATT, CDR2 SNEGSKA (reference sequence). The CDR3 is made up of 16 amino acids. For the CDR3, the DNA is TGCAGTGCTAGAGGGACTAGCGGGGGCGACTCTAGGGAGCAGTACTTC. This gives the protein CSARGTSGGDSREQYF.

V is TRBV7-8 and J is TRBJ1-1; a weak D match, TRBD1 (5 bases). Germline V gives CDR1 SGHVS, CDR2 FQNEAQ. The CDR3 consists of 14 residues. Trimming took off 1 base at V and 1 base at J, with 7 bases between the two ends. The CDR3 region is CASSLGGGNTEAFF. CDR3 DNA: TGTGCCAGCAGCTTAGGCGGGGGGAACACTGAAGCTTTCTTT.

In its sample, this clonotype was seen many times. The V gene is TRBV5-1, the J gene TRBJ1-1; D remains unclear. V gave up 3 bases and J gave up 1 base, with 7 bases separating them. Germline V lookup: CDR1 SGHRS, CDR2 YFSETQ. The CDR3 is 13 residues long. This CDR3 reads CASSSLQNTEAFF. The DNA for the CDR3 is TGCGCCAGCAGCTCGTTACAGAACACTGAAGCTTTCTTT.

This clonotype was found many times. The V gene is TRBV12-5, the J gene TRBJ1-2; no reliable D call. This CDR3 has 13 residues. Germline V gene lookup returns CDR1 LGHNT and CDR2 FRNRAP. Deletions cut 6 bases from V and 2 bases from J, with 10 bases between. CDR3 in amino acids: CASGSGLNYGYTF. The CDR3 DNA reads as TGTGCTAGTGGGTCCGGGCTCAACTATGGCTACACCTTC.

This clonotype was picked up many times. V usage is TRBV18 and J usage is TRBJ2-5; 8 bases agree with TRBD1. The CDR3 length is 15 residues. Germline V gene data show CDR1 as KGHSH and CDR2 as LQKENI. J gave up 2 bases and V 1 base, and 3 bases lay outside the gene matches. The CDR3 loop reads CASSPQQGGQETQYF. DNA for the CDR3: TGTGCCAGCTCACCACAACAGGGGGGACAAGAGACCCAGTACTTC.

This clonotype appeared many times. The V call is TRBV12-3 or TRBV12-4, the J call TRBJ2-7, with D perhaps matching TRBD2 (5 bases). V lost 7 bases and J lost 6, with 22 bases in between. The CDR3 covers 15 residues. The CDR3 region is CASTPQAAGLSEQYF. The CDR3 DNA sequence: TGTGCCAGCACCCCACAAGCGGCCGGGCTCTCCGAGCAGTACTTC.

Points on this clonotype: This CDR3 is missing its conserved last phenylalanine or tryptophan, likely due to a read error. The genes are TRBV12-3 or TRBV12-4 and TRBJ1-5, with 7 positions matching TRBD1. V was pared by 1 base and J by 7 bases, with 7 bases of the junction left unmatched. CDR3 size: 15 residues. The CDR3 DNA follows: TGTGCCAGCAGTTTAGGTTCGACAGGGTCCCAGCCCCAGCATAAT. Translated, it gives CASSLGSTGSQPQHN.

This clonotype was seen many times. The chain has TRBV18 and TRBJ1-5, with TRBD1 identical over 7 bases. Trimming at V came to 5 bases and at J to 7 bases, leaving 8 bases not matched to a gene. In germline, CDR1 is KGHSH, CDR2 LQKENI. The CDR3 is made up of 14 amino acids. The CDR3 is CASSEGGGGQPQHF. CDR3 DNA sequence: TGTGCCAGCTCAGAGGGAGGGGGCGGACAGCCCCAGCATTTT.

This clonotype was detected ten times or more. The genes are TRBV6-6 and TRBJ2-3; D is uncertain. With 5 bases removed from V and 1 base from J, the gap between germline ends came to 13 bases. Germline V gene sequence: CDR1 MNHNY, CDR2 SVGAGI (reference sequence). The CDR3 has 15 residues. CDR3 DNA: TGTGCCAGCAGTCATCGGAAGGACCGCACAGATACGCAGTATTTT. It encodes CASSHRKDRTDTQYF.

This clonotype appeared many times. J is TRBJ1-1 and V is TRBV7-9; D is unclear. V was clipped by 5 bases and J by 1 base, with 8 bases between them. Germline V gene lookup returns CDR1 SEHNR and CDR2 FQNEAQ (reference sequence). This CDR3 spans 13 amino acids. The CDR3 is CASSPPENTEAFF. In DNA, the CDR3 is TGTGCCAGCAGCCCCCCTGAGAACACTGAAGCTTTCTTT.

This clonotype was picked up many times. The V gene is TRBV6-5, the J gene TRBJ2-2; maybe TRBD2 (6 bases). The CDR3 covers 18 residues. From germline, CDR1 is MNHEY and CDR2 SVGAGI. V was cut by 0 bases and J by 0 bases, with 14 bases left in between. CDR3 loop: CASSYSIFAGTNTGELFF. The DNA of the CDR3 is TGTGCCAGCAGTTACTCGATTTTTGCGGGAACGAACACCGGGGAGCTGTTTTTT.

This clonotype came up many times. The rearrangement joins TRBV29-1 to TRBJ2-6; D not certain. The CDR3 covers 13 residues. V was trimmed by 4 bases and J by 2 bases, leaving 6 bases between them. The germline V gene has CDR1 SQVTM and CDR2 ANQGSEA. The CDR3 loop reads CSVVPAGANVLTF. The CDR3 DNA is TGCAGCGTTGTTCCTGCTGGGGCCAACGTCCTGACTTTC.

The table lists this clonotype with many counts. V usage is TRBV29-1 and J usage is TRBJ2-2; D is perhaps TRBD1 (5 bases). The germline gives CDR1 SQVTM, CDR2 ANQGSEA. The length of the CDR3 is 14 residues. V was shortened by 1 base and J by 1 base, with 7 bases between the two germline ends. This chain's CDR3 is CSVEGQRNTGELFF. The CDR3 coding sequence is TGCAGCGTTGAAGGACAGCGGAACACCGGGGAGCTGTTTTTT.

This clonotype has just a few counts. This could be a read error, since a much larger clone is one nucleotide away. The chain couples TRBV27 to TRBJ1-6; no reliable D call. Germline V lookup: CDR1 MNHEY, CDR2 SMNVEV (reference sequence). The CDR3 consists of 12 residues. The CDR3 reads CDSSFPGSPLHF. CDR3 DNA sequence: TGTGACAGCAGTTTCCCTGGTTCACCCCTCCACTTT.

This clonotype has at least ten counts. The J gene is TRBJ1-5, the V gene TRBV7-2; D is possibly TRBD1 (5 bases). Germline V gene lookup returns CDR1 SGHTA and CDR2 FQGNSA. Trimming took off 1 base at V and 1 base at J, with 17 bases between the two ends. This CDR3 region has 18 residues. Here the CDR3 reads CASSLGPQGPSSNQPQHF. As DNA, the CDR3 is TGTGCCAGCAGCTTAGGTCCGCAGGGCCCTTCAAGCAATCAGCCCCAGCATTTT.

This clonotype has more than one count but fewer than ten. The CDR3, as DNA: TGTGCCACCAGCAGCGGGACCACAGATACGCAGTATTTT. Protein: CATSSGTTDTQYF. This sequence joins TRBV15 and TRBJ2-3, with D possibly being TRBD1 or TRBD2 (5 bases each). The CDR3 loop spans 13 amino acids. The V gene lost 3 bases and the J gene lost 2 bases, with 6 bases spanning the gap. Germline V gives CDR1 LNHNV, CDR2 YYDKDF (reference sequence).

This clonotype was recorded many times. The gene calls are TRBV10-3 and TRBJ2-5, with 9 nucleotides matching TRBD1. This CDR3 comprises 14 residues. V shed 10 bases, J shed 9 bases, and the junction held 15 bases outside the gene matches. Germline loops: CDR1 ENHRY, CDR2 SYGVKD. CDR3 sequence reads: CATTGGATQEAQYF. The CDR3 bases are TGTGCCACAACAGGGGGCGCGACCCAGGAGGCCCAGTACTTC.

Many counts were recorded for this clonotype. The V and J genes are TRBV6-5 and TRBJ2-1, with 7 bases matching TRBD1. This CDR3 has 13 amino acids. The germline CDR1 and CDR2 sequences are MNHEY and SVGAGI. V was pared by 6 bases and J by 8 bases, with 7 bases of the junction left unmatched. The CDR3 region is CASRPTGSDEQFF. The CDR3 nucleotides are TGTGCCAGCAGGCCGACAGGGAGCGATGAGCAGTTCTTC.

This clonotype was found many times. The chain has TRBV6-6 and TRBJ1-2, with TRBD1 identical over 7 bases. Trimming removed 5 bases from V and 0 bases from J; junction bases left unmatched: 9. This CDR3 region has 16 residues. The germline V gene encodes CDR1 MNHNY and CDR2 SVGAGI (reference sequence). CDR3 protein: CASSPGQAHPNYGYTF. DNA for the CDR3: TGTGCCAGCAGTCCAGGACAGGCCCATCCTAACTATGGCTACACCTTC.

This clonotype was detected ten times or more. The V gene is TRBV20-1, the J gene TRBJ2-7; 11 nucleotides line up with TRBD2. This CDR3 contains 13 residues. V trimming: 2 bases; J trimming: 6 bases; junction bases outside the gene matches: 3. CDR1 is DFQATT and CDR2 is SNEGSKA in the germline V gene (reference sequence). Here the CDR3 DNA reads TGCAGTGCTAGAATAGCGGGGGGGCTCGAGCAGTACTTC. It translates to CSARIAGGLEQYF.